This T cell receptor beta chain was sequenced during a study of T-cell reconstitution after alpha-beta-depleted transplantation in children. This clonotype was detected many times. The antigen is not known. The study's findings and limits: T cells produced anew were the main source of T-cell counts and diversity one year after transplant. The study traced high day-60 TCRbeta diversity in some patients to surviving recipient T cells and thymic progenitors. Several hundred graft clones that had expanded were reportedly the source of alpha-beta T cells about two months after transplant.

Preparation of the TCRbeta library used unique molecular identifiers. Each CDR3 protein gets one entry after TCRdb re-called the PCR reads with MiXCR. Here the sample spans hundreds of thousands of distinct CDR3 sequences, approximately 12% being singletons. Trimming left V 2 bases short and J 4 bases short, with 12 bases between. The CDR3 sequence is 15 residues long. The clonotype comes from a male patient aged 10-17 years who had a stem cell transplant for acute myeloid leukemia, so the T cells may come from the graft donor. Source: PBMCs, mostly from graft donor cells, taken 360 days after TCRalphabeta/CD19-depleted stem cell transplant. The chain carries TRBV12-3 or TRBV12-4 and TRBJ2-4; D possibly corresponds to TRBD1 (5 bases). CDR3: CASSLRLRQKNIQYF. The CDR3 nucleotides read TGTGCCAGCAGTTTAAGGTTGCGACAGAAAAACATTCAGTACTTC.